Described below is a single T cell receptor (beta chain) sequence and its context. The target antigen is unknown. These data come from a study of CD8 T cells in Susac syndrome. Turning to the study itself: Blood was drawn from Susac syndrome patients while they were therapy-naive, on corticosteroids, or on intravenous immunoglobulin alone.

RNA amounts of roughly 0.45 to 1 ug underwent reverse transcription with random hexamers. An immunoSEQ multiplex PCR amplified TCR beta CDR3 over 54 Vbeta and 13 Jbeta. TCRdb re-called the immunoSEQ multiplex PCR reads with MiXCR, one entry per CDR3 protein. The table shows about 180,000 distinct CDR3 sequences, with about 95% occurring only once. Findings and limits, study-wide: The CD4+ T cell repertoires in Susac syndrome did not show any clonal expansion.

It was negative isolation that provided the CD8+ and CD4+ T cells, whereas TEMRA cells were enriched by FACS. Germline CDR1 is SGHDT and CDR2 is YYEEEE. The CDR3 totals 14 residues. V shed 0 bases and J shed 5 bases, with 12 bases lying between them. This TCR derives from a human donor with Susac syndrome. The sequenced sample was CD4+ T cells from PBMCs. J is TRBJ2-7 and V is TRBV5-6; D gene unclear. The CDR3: CASSLVSVRDEQYF. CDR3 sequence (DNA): TGTGCCAGCAGCTTGGTCAGCGTTAGGGACGAGCAGTACTTC.